This TCR beta chain was found in a study of vaccination and CD4 T cells after COVID-19 (dated by TCRdb to the early 2020s). In terms of the full investigation: SARS-CoV-2 positivity had been established in the convalescent patients by nasal swab PCR, and mild disease was recorded in nine or ten of these patients and severe disease in one. Post-COVID blood samples were collected from convalescent patients a median of around 96 days after diagnosis, with a range of about 30 to 161 days. For stimulating the cultures, overlapping spike peptide pools were used, derived from SARS-CoV-2 as well as from the common cold coronaviruses HCoV-NL63, HCoV-OC43 and HCoV-229E. Control cultures used a CEFX viral epitope pool as positive control, an HIV-1 Nef peptide pool as negative control, or no peptide. Six males and four females were included in the convalescent cohort, with two Hispanic individuals, seven Caucasians, two Asians and one multiracial person represented. Post-vaccine blood samples were collected a median of 72 days after the second vaccine dose, ranging from roughly 13 to 250 days. Participants got two doses of the Pfizer-BioNTech BNT162b2 vaccine (n=8) or two doses of the Moderna mRNA-1273 vaccine (n=2). The spike-specific CD4+ TCR repertoire was compared before and after mRNA vaccination in approximately ten COVID-19 convalescent patients and several infection-naive healthy vaccine recipients.

Summary of the overall study and its limitations: The number of convalescent patients in the study was relatively small, and the study did not examine early timepoints following natural infection. In convalescent patients, a median approximately 83% of post-vaccine SARS-CoV-2-reactive clones were detected only after vaccination, suggesting vaccine-specific priming. Of the vaccine-specific clones in convalescent patients, 304 of 307, or nearly all, reacted only to SARS-CoV-2 spike and did not cross-react with common cold coronaviruses. The median number of SARS-CoV-2-reactive clonotypes rose from around 20 after infection to 38 after vaccination, but the change was not significant.

As concerns this clonotype: No antigen is known for it. No much larger clone exists at a distance of one base, and base qualities are not known.

Libraries came from PCR. TCR sequencing of DNA from cultured CD4+ T cells used the Oncomine TCR Beta short-read assay at the Johns Hopkins FTIC core. The QIAamp micro DNA kit was used to extract genomic DNA from the cultured CD4+ T cells. Oncomine TCR Beta libraries made from cultured CD4+ T cells were pooled using unique dual indexes and sequenced on an Illumina iSeq 100. The paper's processing steps were these. Non-productive sequences were filtered out, and CDR3s that did not start with C, did not end with F or W, or were shorter than 7 amino acids were discarded. Antigen-specific clonotypes were identified using the MANAFEST web application through comparison of peptide-stimulated wells with reference and other culture wells. To be called positive, a clone needed an FDR below 0.05, an odds ratio above 5, and a productive frequency above 0.1% in at least two of three replicate wells. A clonotype counted as cross-reactive if it showed significant expansion both in the SARS-CoV-2 spike wells and in at least one common cold coronavirus spike condition. Using R version 3.6.1, CDR3 homology was evaluated through Levenshtein distances (stringdist) along with unrooted phylogenetic trees (ape). Through fastp at Q25 and MiXCR, TCRdb rebuilt clones from the public reads, retaining in-frame beta chains. Here each entry gathers all rows of one CDR3 protein and keeps the most common genes and DNA. The V and J calls follow TCRdb's processing rather than the paper's. This sample lists 17,000 or so distinct CDR3 sequences; more than 45% were detected once. The ten top clones hold around 10% of the sample.

The sample's treatment or condition, from its label and the paper: roughly nine-day PBMC culture with coronavirus spike peptide pools or control peptides (ViraFEST assay). To expand antigen-specific T cells with peptide pools and then pick out the expanded clonotypes through TCR sequencing, the study relied on the ViraFEST assay. The convalescent patients' positive SARS-CoV-2 PCR tests were from March to December 2020, which was before the Alpha, Beta and Delta variants emerged in the United States. Around 2 million PBMCs per well were cultured in IMDM with approximately 5% human AB serum and approximately 10 IU/ml IL-2, plus 10 ug/ml peptide pools. Half of the culture medium was replaced with fresh IL-2-containing medium on days 3 and 7. CD4+ T cells were isolated after 10 days of culture through negative selection using the EasySep CD4+ T cell isolation kit. Ficoll-Paque Plus gradient centrifugation was used to isolate PBMCs from whole blood, and the isolated PBMCs were then either used fresh or cryopreserved at -140C. Each culture condition was generally run in triplicate wells.

The junction carries 16 bases between V and J, which are trimmed by 3 bases and 5 bases respectively. CDR1 and CDR2 are drawn from the germline V gene: KGHDR, SFDVKD. From the cysteine through the phenylalanine, the CDR3 covers 16 amino acids. Only the CDR3 DNA is retained, 48 bases long and in frame from the first base. This clonotype originated in a human donor who had recovered from COVID-19. Recombination joined TRBV24-1 with TRBJ2-1; the D gene is possibly TRBD1 or TRBD2, each agreeing over 5 bases. The sequenced sample was CD4+ T cells from blood, cultured in vitro. The CDR3 loop reads CATSDPGTGKDNEQFF. The nucleotide sequence is TGTGCCACCAGTGATCCCGGGACGGGAAAGGACAATGAGCAGTTCTTC.